Here is one T cell receptor beta chain with its context. Its antigen remains unknown. Sequencing used immunoSEQ multiplex PCR; TCRdb keeps in-frame clones, though not all of them. The table lists under 150,000 clones, around nine tenths of them singletons. CDR3 length equals 14 residues. V shed 6 bases and J shed 4 bases, with 13 bases lying between them. Germline V gene lookup returns CDR1 SGHTA and CDR2 FQGNSA. No infections or other immune events were documented during collection. These data belong to a study of identifying expanded T cells in peripheral blood. Overall study results and limits: Variance in clone template counts between roughly two-week samples significantly increased with total template count across all healthy donors. Differentially abundant clones: around 1.2 between replicates, about 16 at around 14 days, under 25 at four.

J is TRBJ2-1 and V is TRBV7-2; TRBD2 is a possible D gene (6 bases). Source material: blood. The clonotype originates from a person aged 18-70 years in good health. CDR3 amino acids: CASRTTGTYNEQFF. The DNA of the CDR3 is TGTGCCAGCAGAACAACCGGGACTTACAATGAGCAGTTCTTC.